The 20 T cell receptor beta chains given below trace back to one sample, sequenced in a study of blood T cells in healthy people across ages. Primers used in a second PCR of about 6 to 11 cycles were a sample-barcoded 5' primer and a J-beta primer mix. TCRdb processed the 5' RACE reads anew with MiXCR; each CDR3 protein has one entry. This sample yields about 1.8 million distinct CDR3 sequences, of which 49% are seen a single time; 2% to 2.5% belongs to the top ten. Input material: blood. These receptor sequences come from a woman aged 40 to 49 in good health.

The rearrangement joins TRBV6-2 or TRBV6-3 to TRBJ2-1; 11 bases line up with TRBD2. The CDR3 covers 19 residues. With 1 base clipped from V and 0 bases from J, the junction kept 8 bases outside the gene matches. Germline loops: CDR1 MNHEY, CDR2 SVGEGT. CDR3 sequence: CASSYLVSSGGSSYNEQFF. Here the CDR3 DNA reads TGTGCCAGCAGTTACTTGGTTTCTAGCGGGGGGAGCTCCTACAATGAGCAGTTCTTC.

V gene TRBV4-3 combines with J gene TRBJ1-5; maybe TRBD1 (5 bases). Germline values: CDR1 LGHNA, CDR2 YSLEER. This CDR3 contains 16 residues. The V and J ends lost 4 bases and 4 bases respectively, with 17 bases between them. In nucleotides, the CDR3 is TGCGCCAGCAGCCCGGGGGTCCTAGGGCAGAATCAGCCCCAGCATTTT. This codes for CASSPGVLGQNQPQHF.

This clonotype was seen only once. V and J are TRBV7-9 and TRBJ2-1; tentatively, D is TRBD2 (6 bases). This CDR3 is built from 14 residues. The germline V gene has CDR1 SEHNR and CDR2 FQNEAQ (reference sequence). Trimming pared 8 bases from V and 2 bases from J, leaving 13 bases between. The CDR3 protein is CASGRRETYNEQFF. DNA for the CDR3: TGTGCCAGCGGAAGGAGGGAGACCTACAATGAGCAGTTCTTC. The full variable domain, in which reference TRBV7-9 and TRBJ2-1 provide the parts outside the CDR3, is DTGVSQNPRHKITKRGQNVTFRCDPISEHNRLYWYRQTLGQGPEFLTYFQNEAQLEKSRLLSDRFSAERPKGSFSTLEIQRTEQGDSAMYLCASGRRETYNEQFFGPGTRLTVL.

J is TRBJ2-7 and V is TRBV27; a possible D gene is TRBD2 (5 bases). The DNA matches TRBJ2-5 better at its end, which makes the J call doubtful. Germline-derived CDR1 and CDR2 are MNHEY and SMNVEV (reference sequence). This CDR3 region has 14 residues. In nucleotides, the CDR3 is TGTGCCAGCAGTTTACGCGGGTACGGAGAGACCCAGTACTTC. Its protein product is CASSLRGYGETQYF.

CDR3 DNA: TGCAGTGCTAGTTTGGGCTCTGAGCAGTTCTTC. As protein: CSASLGSEQFF. The chain joins TRBV20-1 to TRBJ2-1, with D uncertain. Germline values: CDR1 DFQATT, CDR2 SNEGSKA (reference sequence). Trimming shortened V by 3 bases and J by 9 bases, and 9 bases separated the two germline ends. The CDR3 sequence is 11 residues long.

This clonotype occurred a few times. This chain joins TRBV7-2 and TRBJ2-7; 9 positions agree with TRBD1. With V trimmed by 8 bases and J by 4 bases, 6 bases remained unmatched. CDR1 SGHTA and CDR2 FQGNSA come from the germline V gene. This CDR3 has 13 residues. The CDR3: CASGRQGVYEQYF. The CDR3, as DNA: TGTGCCAGCGGGAGACAGGGGGTGTACGAGCAGTACTTC.

This sequence joins TRBV20-1 and TRBJ2-3; 9 bases fit TRBD1. The germline V gene has CDR1 DFQATT and CDR2 SNEGSKA (reference sequence). CDR3 length: 13 residues. The junction had 5 bases not matched to a gene; V was cut back by 6 bases and J by 4 bases. For the CDR3, the DNA is TGCAGTGCCACAACAGGGGGCGCAGATACGCAGTATTTT. It codes for CSATTGGADTQYF.

For the CDR3, the DNA is TGTGCCAGCAAGCCCGGGACAGCAGCCTACGAGCAGTACTTC. It yields the protein CASKPGTAAYEQYF. This chain joins TRBV6-2 or TRBV6-3 and TRBJ2-7; 7 bases are shared with TRBD1. CDR3 size: 14 residues. CDR1 is MNHEY, CDR2 SVGEGT, per germline. Losses at the gene ends were 7 bases for V and 2 bases for J; bases not matched to a gene: 8.

This chain links TRBV27 with TRBJ1-6; tentative D call: TRBD1 (6 bases). The CDR3 is 16 residues long. Germline CDR1 reads MNHEY; CDR2 reads SMNVEV (reference sequence). With 6 bases removed from V and 10 bases from J, the gap between germline ends came to 22 bases. The CDR3 here is CASSREVTGKTSPLHF. The DNA of the CDR3 is TGTGCCAGCAGCCGGGAGGTTACAGGGAAGACCTCACCCCTCCACTTT.

J is TRBJ1-1 and V is TRBV5-6; possible D gene TRBD1, 6 bases. Trimming shortened V by 4 bases and J by 3 bases, and 22 bases separated the two germline ends. In germline, CDR1 is SGHDT, CDR2 YYEEEE. There are 17 residues in the CDR3. CDR3 protein: CASSPVFRDIPHTEAFF. CDR3 DNA sequence: TGTGCCAGCAGCCCGGTTTTCCGGGACATCCCGCACACTGAAGCTTTCTTT.

The chain employs TRBV6-2 or TRBV6-3 and TRBJ2-6; 7 bases map to TRBD2. Germline CDR1 is MNHEY and CDR2 is SVGEGT. The CDR3 has 17 amino acids. V lost 6 bases to trimming and J lost 0 bases; unmatched junction nucleotides: 8. The CDR3 DNA sequence: TGTGCCAGCAGAGGCCAAGGCGGGGGCTCTGGGGCCAACGTCCTGACTTTC. Amino acid sequence: CASRGQGGGSGANVLTF.

This rearrangement joins TRBV20-1 to TRBJ2-1; 9 nucleotides agree with TRBD2. The CDR3 is 15 amino acids. The V gene's germline CDR1 is DFQATT and CDR2 SNEGSKA (reference sequence). The V segment lost 1 base and the J segment 3 bases; nucleotides outside the gene matches: 4. The CDR3 protein is CSARVRRGGYNEQFF. The CDR3 DNA sequence: TGCAGTGCTAGAGTCCGGCGGGGGGGCTACAATGAGCAGTTCTTC.

The chain employs TRBV7-6 and TRBJ2-7, with a tentative D call TRBD1 (5 bases). The V and J ends lost 8 bases and 1 base respectively, with 18 bases between them. CDR3 length: 15 amino acids. Germline CDR1 is SGHVS and CDR2 is FNYEAQ. The CDR3 DNA is TGTGCCAGCGGCCCCCGGGCAGGGTCTTCCTACGAGCAGTACTTC. It yields the protein CASGPRAGSSYEQYF.

This clonotype was counted only a few times. A much larger clonotype is one base distant, so this may be a read error. The chain employs TRBV6-2 or TRBV6-3 and TRBJ2-3, with D perhaps matching TRBD2 (5 bases). This CDR3 has 13 amino acids. V dropped 2 bases and J dropped 4 bases, with 7 bases sitting between them. Germline CDR1 is MNHEY and CDR2 is SVGEGT. CDR3 coding DNA: TGTGCCAGCAGTTACGGGCGGGCAGATACGCAGTATTTT. Amino acid sequence: CASSYGRADTQYF.

The V gene is TRBV4-3, the J gene TRBJ2-7; possibly TRBD1 or TRBD2 for D (5 bases each). Trimming cost V 8 bases and J 5 bases, with 16 bases left between them. This CDR3 contains 13 residues. Germline values: CDR1 LGHNA, CDR2 YSLEER. The CDR3 loop is CASGSSWGNEQYF. The DNA for the CDR3 is TGCGCCAGCGGCTCCTCCTGGGGGAACGAGCAGTACTTC.

This clonotype appeared a few times. The rearrangement joins TRBV6-2 or TRBV6-3 to TRBJ2-1; TRBD1 aligns across 10 bases. Germline loops: CDR1 MNHEY, CDR2 SVGEGT. Losses at the gene ends were 6 bases for V and 6 bases for J; bases not matched to a gene: 11. CDR3 length: 16 amino acids. CDR3 in DNA: TGTGCCAGCAGCCTTGCGGGACAGGGGTTTGTCAATGAGCAGTTCTTC. This codes for CASSLAGQGFVNEQFF.

This chain connects TRBV4-3 to TRBJ1-2; the D is unclear. V lost 0 bases and J lost 7, with 18 bases in between. This CDR3 contains 16 residues. The V gene's germline CDR1 is LGHNA and CDR2 YSLEER. Here the CDR3 DNA reads TGCGCCAGCAGCCAAGAGGGATCTAGCGGGGTAACTGGCTACACCTTC. Its protein product is CASSQEGSSGVTGYTF.

This chain connects TRBV4-1 to TRBJ2-5; 13 positions match TRBD2. CDR3 length: 16 amino acids. CDR1 and CDR2 (germline): MGHRA, YSYEKL. With V trimmed by 3 bases and J by 2 bases, 3 bases remained unmatched. CDR3 coding DNA: TGCGCCAGCAGCCACCGACTAGCGGGGGGTCAAGAGACCCAGTACTTC. Amino acids: CASSHRLAGGQETQYF.

This clonotype has a single count. The genes are TRBV5-5 and TRBJ2-5; tentative D call: TRBD2 (6 bases). The CDR3 extends over 13 amino acids. Per germline, CDR1 SGHKS and CDR2 YYEKEE (reference sequence). The ends were cut back, 4 bases at V and 11 bases at J, with 18 bases in the middle. DNA of the CDR3: TGTGCCAGCAGCCCGCGCCAAGGGACTCAGCAGTACTTC. Translation: CASSPRQGTQQYF.

The chain has TRBV12-3 or TRBV12-4 and TRBJ2-7; 8 nucleotides agree with TRBD1. The V and J ends lost 3 bases and 6 bases, in that order; junction bases with no gene match: 10. This CDR3 has 15 amino acids. CDR3 DNA sequence: TGTGCCAGCAGTTTTTTCAGGGGGCTAGTCTCCGAGCAGTACTTC. This sequence encodes CASSFFRGLVSEQYF.